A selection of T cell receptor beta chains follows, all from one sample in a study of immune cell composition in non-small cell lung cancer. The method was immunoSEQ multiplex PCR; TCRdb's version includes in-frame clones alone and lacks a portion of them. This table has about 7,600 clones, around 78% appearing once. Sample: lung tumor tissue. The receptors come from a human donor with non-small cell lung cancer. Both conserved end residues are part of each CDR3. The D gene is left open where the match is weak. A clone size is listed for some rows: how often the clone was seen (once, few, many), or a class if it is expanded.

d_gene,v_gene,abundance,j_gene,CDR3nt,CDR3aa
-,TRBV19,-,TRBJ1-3,TGTGCCAGTAGAGACGGTAGCTCTGGAAACACCATATATTTT,CASRDGSSGNTIYF
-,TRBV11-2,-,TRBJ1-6,TGTGCCAGCAGTCAACGGGGGGGCTGGAATTCACCCCTCCACTTT,CASSQRGGWNSPLHF
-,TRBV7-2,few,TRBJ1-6,TGTGCCAGCAGCTCCCTTGGGAATTCACCCCTCCACTTT,CASSSLGNSPLHF
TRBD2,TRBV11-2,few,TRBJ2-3,TGTGCCAGCAGCCGTCAGTTCGGGCGCGGGGGAGGTGATACGCAGTATTTT,CASSRQFGRGGGDTQYF
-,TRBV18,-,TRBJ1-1,TGTGCCAGCTCACCACCAAATCAGGGTTTGAACACTGAAGCTTTCTTT,CASSPPNQGLNTEAFF
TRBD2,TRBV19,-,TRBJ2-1,TGTGCCAGTAGTAGATCCAGCGGGGGCTTCTCCTACAATGAGCAGTTCTTC,CASSRSSGGFSYNEQFF
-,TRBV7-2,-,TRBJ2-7,TGTGCCAGCAGCTTAAACCGGGGGTTCTACGAGCAGTACTTC,CASSLNRGFYEQYF
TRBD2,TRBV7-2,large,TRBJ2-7,TGTGCCAGCAGCTCATCTAGCGGGGGGTTGTACGAGCAGTACTTC,CASSSSSGGLYEQYF
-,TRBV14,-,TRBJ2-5,TGTGCCAGCAGCCAAGATCCTCGGGAGACCCAGTACTTC,CASSQDPRETQYF
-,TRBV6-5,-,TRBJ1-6,TGTGCCAGCAGTTACGGCGCGGGCCTCAATTCACCCCTCCACTTT,CASSYGAGLNSPLHF
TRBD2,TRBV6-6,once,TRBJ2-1,TGTGCCAGCAGTTACTCTGCTAGCGGGGGGGCGAATGAGCAGTTCTTC,CASSYSASGGANEQFF
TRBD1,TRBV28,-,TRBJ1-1,TGTGCCACCCGGACAGGTGTGGTGAACACTGAAGCTTTCTTT,CATRTGVVNTEAFF
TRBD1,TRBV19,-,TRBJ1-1,TGTGCCAGTACCCCTCCGGGACAGTTGAATTTGCAAGCTTTCTTT,CASTPPGQLNLQAFF
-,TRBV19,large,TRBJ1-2,TGTGCCAGTAGTATGGAAGTTTATGGCTACACCTTC,CASSMEVYGYTF
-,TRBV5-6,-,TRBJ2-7,TGTGCCAGCAGCTTTACAGACAGCAGCTCCTACGAGCAGTACTTC,CASSFTDSSSYEQYF
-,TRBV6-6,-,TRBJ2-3,TGTGCCAGCAGTTCCTCGGGGAGGGGGACAGATACGCAGTATTTT,CASSSSGRGTDTQYF
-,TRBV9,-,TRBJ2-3,TGTGCCAGCAGCGTCGCTGACAGTTACACAGATACGCAGTATTTT,CASSVADSYTDTQYF
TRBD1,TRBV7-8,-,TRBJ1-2,TGTGCCAGCAGCTCTAGGGGACAGGTCTACTATGGCTACACCTTC,CASSSRGQVYYGYTF
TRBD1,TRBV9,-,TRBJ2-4,TGTGCCAGCAGCGTAGGAGGGGACAGAGAAAACATTCAGTACTTC,CASSVGGDRENIQYF
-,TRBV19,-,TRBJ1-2,TGTGCCAGTAACAAACTGACGGGGGATGGCTACACCTTC,CASNKLTGDGYTF
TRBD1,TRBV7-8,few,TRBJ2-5,TGTGCCAGCAGATTCACAGGGGCCGCAGAGACCCAGTACTTC,CASRFTGAAETQYF
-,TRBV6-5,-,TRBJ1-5,TGTGCCAGCAGCCCGACTCCCACCGCGAGGCAGCCCCAGCATTTT,CASSPTPTARQPQHF
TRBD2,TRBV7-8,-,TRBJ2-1,TGTGCCAGCAGCAAGGGACTAGCGGGGCCATACAATGAGCAGTTCTTC,CASSKGLAGPYNEQFF
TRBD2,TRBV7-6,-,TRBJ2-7,TGTGCCAGCAGCCCTTTGAGCGGGGGAGGAGAGCAGTACTTC,CASSPLSGGGEQYF
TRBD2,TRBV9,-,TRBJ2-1,TGTGCCAGCAGCGGGGGGAGGGGCAATGAGCAGTTCTTC,CASSGGRGNEQFF
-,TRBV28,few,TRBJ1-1,TGTGCCAGCAGTTTACAACAGGGGAACACTGAAGCTTTCTTT,CASSLQQGNTEAFF
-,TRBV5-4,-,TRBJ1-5,TGTGCCAGCAGCTTCAAATCGACAGCCCTCCGGGTAGATCAGCCCCAGCATTTT,CASSFKSTALRVDQPQHF
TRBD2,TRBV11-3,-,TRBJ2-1,TGTGCCAGCAGCCCGGGACTAGCGGGGGGGCCCGGTGAGCAGTTCTTC,CASSPGLAGGPGEQFF
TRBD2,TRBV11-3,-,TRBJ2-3,TGTGCCAGCAGCTGGGAGGGTCTCACAGATACGCAGTATTTT,CASSWEGLTDTQYF
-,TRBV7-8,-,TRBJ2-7,TGTGCCAGCAGCTCAACCGGTGACTACGAGCAGTACTTC,CASSSTGDYEQYF
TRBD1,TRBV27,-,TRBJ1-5,TGTGCCAGCAGTTTATATCCCCCAGGGGGGAGTAATCAGCCCCAGCATTTT,CASSLYPPGGSNQPQHF
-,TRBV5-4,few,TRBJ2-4,TGTGCCAGCAGCTTGGATGGGAGGGGGCTGAACATTCAGTACTTC,CASSLDGRGLNIQYF
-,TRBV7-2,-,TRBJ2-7,TGTGCCAGCAGCTTAGGAAACAGGTACGAGCAGTACTTC,CASSLGNRYEQYF
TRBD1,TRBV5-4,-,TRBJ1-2,TGTGCCAGCAGCCCAAGGACAGGGGGCTTGTATGGCTACACCTTC,CASSPRTGGLYGYTF
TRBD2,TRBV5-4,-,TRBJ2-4,TGTGCCAGCAGCCCTTCCGGGACTAGTAGTATTATTCAGTACTTC,CASSPSGTSSIIQYF
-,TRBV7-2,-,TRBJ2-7,TGTGCCAGCAGCCGAACAGGGAAGGCGGGTTACGAGCAGTACTTC,CASSRTGKAGYEQYF
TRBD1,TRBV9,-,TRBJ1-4,TGTGCCAGCAGCGTACTAGGGACAGGGAATGAAAAACTGTTTTTT,CASSVLGTGNEKLFF
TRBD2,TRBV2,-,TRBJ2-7,TGTGCCAGCAACCAAAAGCGGGGGGGGTCCGAGCAGTACTTC,CASNQKRGGSEQYF
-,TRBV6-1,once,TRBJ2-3,TGTGCCAGCGGAAGACAGGAGCCCACAGATACGCAGTATTTT,CASGRQEPTDTQYF
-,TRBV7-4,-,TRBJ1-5,TGTGCCAGCAGCCCCTTGATGGGTTCGGGTCAGCCCCAGCATTTT,CASSPLMGSGQPQHF
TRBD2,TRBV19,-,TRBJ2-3,TGTGCCAGTAGTGGGGGGACTAGCGGGGGCAACCACCCTAGCACAGATACGCAGTATTTT,CASSGGTSGGNHPSTDTQYF
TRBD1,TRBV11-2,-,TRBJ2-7,TGTGCCAGCAGCTTAGGTCTACCGGGACAGGGGTCAGGCGAGCAGTACTTC,CASSLGLPGQGSGEQYF
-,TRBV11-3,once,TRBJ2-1,TGTGCCAGCAGCGGTGGGACGGTGGGGTACAATGAGCAGTTCTTC,CASSGGTVGYNEQFF
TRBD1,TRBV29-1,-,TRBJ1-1,TGCAGCGTCCCGTTGAGCAGGGGGCAGGGACCTTTGAACACTGAAGCTTTCTTT,CSVPLSRGQGPLNTEAFF
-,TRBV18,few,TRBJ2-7,TGTGCCAGCTCACCACCAGGTCCTACCTCCTACGAGCAGTACTTC,CASSPPGPTSYEQYF
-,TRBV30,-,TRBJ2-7,TGTGCCTGGGAGAGGAGCTCCTACGAGCAGTACTTC,CAWERSSYEQYF
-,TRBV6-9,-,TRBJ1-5,TGTGCCAGCAGTTTTCCGGACAACAATCAGCCCCAGCATTTT,CASSFPDNNQPQHF
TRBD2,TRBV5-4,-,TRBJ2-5,TGTGCCAGCAGCTTGGGAGCGGGGGAAGCACAAGAGACCCAGTACTTC,CASSLGAGEAQETQYF